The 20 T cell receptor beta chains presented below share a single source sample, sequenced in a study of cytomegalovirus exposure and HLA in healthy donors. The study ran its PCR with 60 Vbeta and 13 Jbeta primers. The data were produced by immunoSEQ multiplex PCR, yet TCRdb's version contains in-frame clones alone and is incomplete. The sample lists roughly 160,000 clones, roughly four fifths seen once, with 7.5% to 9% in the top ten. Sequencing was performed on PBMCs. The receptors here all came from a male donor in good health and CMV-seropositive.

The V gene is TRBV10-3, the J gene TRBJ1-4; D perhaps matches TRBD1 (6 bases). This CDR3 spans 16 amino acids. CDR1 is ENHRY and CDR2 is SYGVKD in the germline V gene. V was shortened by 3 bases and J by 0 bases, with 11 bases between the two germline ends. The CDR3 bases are TGTGCCATCAGTGAAGGAACAGGGACAACTAATGAAAAACTGTTTTTT. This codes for CAISEGTGTTNEKLFF.

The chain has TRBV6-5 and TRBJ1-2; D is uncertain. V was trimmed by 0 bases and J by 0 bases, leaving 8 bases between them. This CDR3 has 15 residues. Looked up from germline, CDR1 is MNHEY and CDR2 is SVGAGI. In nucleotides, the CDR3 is TGTGCCAGCAGTTACTCTACAGTAGCTAACTATGGCTACACCTTC. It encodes CASSYSTVANYGYTF.

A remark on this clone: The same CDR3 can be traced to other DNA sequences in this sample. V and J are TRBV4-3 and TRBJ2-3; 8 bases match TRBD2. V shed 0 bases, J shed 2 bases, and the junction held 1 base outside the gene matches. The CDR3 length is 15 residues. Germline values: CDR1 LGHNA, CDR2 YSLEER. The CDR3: CASSQEGLATDTQYF. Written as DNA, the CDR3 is TGCGCCAGCAGCCAAGAAGGACTAGCCACAGATACGCAGTATTTT.

CDR3 nucleotides: TGTGCCAGCAGCCGTAGTGGCTACGAGCAGTACTTC. This sequence encodes CASSRSGYEQYF. The chain is built from TRBV7-8 and TRBJ2-7, with D hard to call. The CDR3 is 12 residues long. The V end was cut by 5 bases, the J end by 3 bases, with 8 bases between. Germline-derived CDR1 and CDR2 are SGHVS and FQNEAQ.

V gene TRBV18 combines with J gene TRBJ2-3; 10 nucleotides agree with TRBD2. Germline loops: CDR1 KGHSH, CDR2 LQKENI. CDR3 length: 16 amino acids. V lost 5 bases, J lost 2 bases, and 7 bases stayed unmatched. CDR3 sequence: CASSVRLAGDTDTQYF. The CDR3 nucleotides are TGTGCCAGCTCAGTGCGACTAGCGGGCGACACAGATACGCAGTATTTT.

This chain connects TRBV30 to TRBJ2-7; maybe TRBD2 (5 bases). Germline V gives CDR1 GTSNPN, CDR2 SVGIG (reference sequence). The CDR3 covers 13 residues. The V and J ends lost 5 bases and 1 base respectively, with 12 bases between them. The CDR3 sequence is CAWDRGASYEQYF. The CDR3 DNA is TGTGCCTGGGATCGGGGTGCATCCTACGAGCAGTACTTC.

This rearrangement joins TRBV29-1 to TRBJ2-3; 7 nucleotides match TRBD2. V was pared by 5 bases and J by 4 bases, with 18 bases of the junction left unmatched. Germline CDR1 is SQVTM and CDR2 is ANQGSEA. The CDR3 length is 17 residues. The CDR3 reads CSVKRRGGGRVADTQYF. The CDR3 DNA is TGCAGCGTTAAACGCCGGGGCGGAGGGAGGGTGGCAGATACGCAGTATTTT.

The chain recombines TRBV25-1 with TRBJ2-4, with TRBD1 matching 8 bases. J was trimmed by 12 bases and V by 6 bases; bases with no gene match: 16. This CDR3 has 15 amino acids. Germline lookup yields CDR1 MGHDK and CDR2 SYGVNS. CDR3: CASRESITTGGNQYF. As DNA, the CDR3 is TGTGCCAGCAGGGAGTCGATCACCACAGGGGGTAATCAGTACTTC.

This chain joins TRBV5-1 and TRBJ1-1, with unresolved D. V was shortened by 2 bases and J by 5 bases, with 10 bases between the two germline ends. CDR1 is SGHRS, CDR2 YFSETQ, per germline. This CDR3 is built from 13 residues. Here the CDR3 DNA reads TGCGCCAGCAGCTTCGAGACGGGAACTGAAGCTTTCTTT. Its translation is CASSFETGTEAFF.

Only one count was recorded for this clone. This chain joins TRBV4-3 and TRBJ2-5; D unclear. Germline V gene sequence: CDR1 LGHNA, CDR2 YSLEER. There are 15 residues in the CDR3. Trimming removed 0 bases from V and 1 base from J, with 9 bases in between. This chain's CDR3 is CASSQDWAAQETQYF. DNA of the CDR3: TGCGCCAGCAGCCAAGATTGGGCAGCCCAAGAGACCCAGTACTTC.

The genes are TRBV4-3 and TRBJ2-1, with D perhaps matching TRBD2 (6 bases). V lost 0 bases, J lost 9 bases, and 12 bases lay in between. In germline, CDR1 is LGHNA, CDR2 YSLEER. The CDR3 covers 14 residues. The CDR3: CASSQEGLRGEQFF. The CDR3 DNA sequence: TGCGCCAGCAGCCAAGAAGGACTAAGGGGTGAGCAGTTCTTC.

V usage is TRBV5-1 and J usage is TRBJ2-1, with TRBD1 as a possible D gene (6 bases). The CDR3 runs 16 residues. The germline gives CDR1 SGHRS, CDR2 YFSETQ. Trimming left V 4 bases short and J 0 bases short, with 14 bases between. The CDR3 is CASSTGQPRSYNEQFF. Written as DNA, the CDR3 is TGCGCCAGCAGCACCGGACAGCCCCGCTCCTACAATGAGCAGTTCTTC.

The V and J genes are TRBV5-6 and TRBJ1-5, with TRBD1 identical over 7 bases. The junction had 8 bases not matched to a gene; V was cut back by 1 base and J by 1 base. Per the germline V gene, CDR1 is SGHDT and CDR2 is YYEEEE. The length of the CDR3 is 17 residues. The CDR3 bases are TGTGCCAGCAGCTTGCGGAGACAGGGAATCAGCAATCAGCCCCAGCATTTT. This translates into CASSLRRQGISNQPQHF. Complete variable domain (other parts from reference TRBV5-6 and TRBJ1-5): DAGVTQSPTHLIKTRGQQVTLRCSPKSGHDTVSWYQQALGQGPQFIFQYYEEEERQRGNFPDRFSGHQFPNYSSELNVNALLLGDSALYLCASSLRRQGISNQPQHFGDGTRLSIL.

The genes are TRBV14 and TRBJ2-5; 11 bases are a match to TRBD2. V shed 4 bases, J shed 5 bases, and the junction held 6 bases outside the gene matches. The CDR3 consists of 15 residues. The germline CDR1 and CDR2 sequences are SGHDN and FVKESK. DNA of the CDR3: TGTGCCAGCAGCCCCGCACTAGCGGGAGATGAGACCCAGTACTTC. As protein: CASSPALAGDETQYF.

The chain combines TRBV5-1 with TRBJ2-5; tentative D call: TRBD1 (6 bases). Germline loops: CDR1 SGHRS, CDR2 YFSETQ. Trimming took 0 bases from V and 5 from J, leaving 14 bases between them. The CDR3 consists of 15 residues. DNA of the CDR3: TGCGCCAGCAGCTTGGGAGGGACAAACGGGGAGACCCAGTACTTC. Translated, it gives CASSLGGTNGETQYF.

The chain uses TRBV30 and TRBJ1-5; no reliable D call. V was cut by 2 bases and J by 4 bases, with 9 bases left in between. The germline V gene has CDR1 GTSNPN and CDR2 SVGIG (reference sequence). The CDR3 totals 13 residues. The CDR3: CAWSPTVNQPQHF. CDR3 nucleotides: TGTGCCTGGAGTCCCACGGTGAATCAGCCCCAGCATTTT.

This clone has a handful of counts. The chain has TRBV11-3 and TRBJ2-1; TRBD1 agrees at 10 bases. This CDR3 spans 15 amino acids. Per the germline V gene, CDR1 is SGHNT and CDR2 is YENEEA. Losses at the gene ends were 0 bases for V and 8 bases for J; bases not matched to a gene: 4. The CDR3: CASSLDQDRGDEQFF. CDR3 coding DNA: TGTGCCAGCAGCTTAGATCAGGACAGGGGGGATGAGCAGTTCTTC.

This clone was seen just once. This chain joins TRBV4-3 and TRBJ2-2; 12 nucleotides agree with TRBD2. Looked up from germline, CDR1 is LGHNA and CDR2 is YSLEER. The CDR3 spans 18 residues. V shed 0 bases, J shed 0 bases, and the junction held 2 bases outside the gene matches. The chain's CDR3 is CASSQDASGGANTGELFF. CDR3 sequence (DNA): TGCGCCAGCAGCCAAGACGCTAGCGGGGGGGCGAACACCGGGGAGCTGTTTTTT.

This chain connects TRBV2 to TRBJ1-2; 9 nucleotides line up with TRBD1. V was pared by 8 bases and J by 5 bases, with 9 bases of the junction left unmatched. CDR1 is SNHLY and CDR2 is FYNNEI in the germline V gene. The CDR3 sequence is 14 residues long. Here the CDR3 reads CASDPDRGDYGYTF. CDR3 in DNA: TGTGCCAGCGATCCGGACAGGGGTGATTATGGCTACACCTTC.

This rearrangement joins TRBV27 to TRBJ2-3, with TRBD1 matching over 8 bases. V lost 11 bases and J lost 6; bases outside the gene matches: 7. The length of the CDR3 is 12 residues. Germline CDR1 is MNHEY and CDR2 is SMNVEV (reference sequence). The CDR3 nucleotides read TGTGCCCACACCAGGGGGCGCGATACGCAGTATTTT. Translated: CAHTRGRDTQYF.